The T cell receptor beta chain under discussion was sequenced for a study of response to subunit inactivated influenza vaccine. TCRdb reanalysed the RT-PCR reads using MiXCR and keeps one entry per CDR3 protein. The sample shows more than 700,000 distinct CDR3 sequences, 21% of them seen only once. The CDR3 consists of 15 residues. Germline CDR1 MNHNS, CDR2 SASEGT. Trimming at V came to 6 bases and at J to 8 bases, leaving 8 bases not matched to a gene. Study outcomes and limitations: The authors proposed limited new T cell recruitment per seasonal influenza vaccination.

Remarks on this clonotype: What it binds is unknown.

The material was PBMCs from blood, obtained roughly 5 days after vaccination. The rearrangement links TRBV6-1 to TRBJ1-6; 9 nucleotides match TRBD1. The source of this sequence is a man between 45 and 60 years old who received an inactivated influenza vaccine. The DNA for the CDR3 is TGTGCCAGCAGAGGAAGCGGGACAGGGCATTCACCCCTCCACTTT. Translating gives CASRGSGTGHSPLHF.